This paragraph covers one TCR beta chain sequence. Antigen unknown. This record comes from a study of cytomegalovirus exposure and HLA in healthy donors. PCR primers comprised 60 Vbeta and 13 Jbeta primers. The protocol was immunoSEQ multiplex PCR, while the TCRdb copy is restricted to in-frame clones and leaves out a portion. This repertoire shows 140,000 to 150,000 clones, roughly 10% found once; its top ten account for 1.8%. This CDR3 is built from 15 residues. Trimming left V 4 bases short and J 5 bases short, with 14 bases between. Per the germline V gene, CDR1 is MNHNS and CDR2 is SASEGT. Broader study findings: As was reported, the HLA-A and HLA-B alleles of most subjects were accurately predicted from TCR beta sequences. Analysis performed later showed TCR beta chains linked to HLA being more clonally expanded than equally common others. In a later analysis, common viral pathogens appeared linked to several of the most significant clusters.

The rearrangement joins TRBV6-1 to TRBJ1-4, with a weak D call TRBD1 (5 bases). Sequencing was performed on PBMCs. The clonotype comes from a man aged 45-65 years in good health and CMV-seronegative. The CDR3 DNA reads as TGTGCCAGCAGTGCAGCAGGGACTTTAAATGAAAAACTGTTTTTT. Translation: CASSAAGTLNEKLFF.